This entry lists 8 T cell receptor beta chains sequenced from one sample in a study of blood T cell repertoires in COVID-19. The table came from immunoSEQ multiplex PCR; TCRdb's copy has only in-frame clones and leaves some out. The sample includes about 250,000 clones, 65% to 90% of them seen just once. The sequencing input was PBMCs or T cells enriched from blood (not recorded which). The receptor set was obtained from a woman in her 50s with acute COVID-19.

The rearrangement links TRBV5-1 to TRBJ1-1, with D unresolved. The CDR3 has 14 amino acids. The germline V and J ends were trimmed by 4 bases and 1 base, with 11 bases remaining between them. The germline CDR1 and CDR2 sequences are SGHRS and YFSETQ. CDR3 protein: CASSPTLANTEAFF. The DNA for the CDR3 is TGCGCCAGCAGCCCCACCCTGGCGAACACTGAAGCTTTCTTT. Complete variable domain (other parts from reference TRBV5-1 and TRBJ1-1): KAGVTQTPRYLIKTRGQQVTLSCSPISGHRSVSWYQQTPGQGLQFLFEYFSETQRNKGNFPGRFSGRQFSNSRSEMNVSTLELGDSALYLCASSPTLANTEAFFGQGTRLTVV.

The V call is TRBV7-2, the J call TRBJ1-4; D not certain. Trimming removed 2 bases at V and 3 bases at J, with 13 bases between. The CDR3 runs to 16 residues. CDR1 SGHTA and CDR2 FQGNSA come from the germline V gene. CDR3 amino acids: CASSLSNRGSNEKLFF. CDR3 coding DNA: TGTGCCAGCAGCTTAAGTAATCGGGGTTCTAATGAAAAACTGTTTTTT.

Comments on this clone: At the DNA level, this CDR3 is encoded by other sequences in the same sample as well. This rearrangement joins TRBV5-1 to TRBJ1-6, with D tentatively TRBD1 (6 bases). V was shortened by 3 bases and J by 7 bases, with 8 bases between the two germline ends. Germline loops: CDR1 SGHRS, CDR2 YFSETQ. This CDR3 has 13 residues. The CDR3: CASSSGQNSPLHF. CDR3 in DNA: TGCGCCAGCAGCTCCGGACAGAATTCACCCCTCCACTTT.

This chain links TRBV5-4 with TRBJ2-5; D gene unclear. This CDR3 comprises 14 residues. Germline V CDR1 and CDR2: SGHNT, YYREEE (reference sequence). Trimming removed 4 bases at V and 1 base at J, with 11 bases between. For the CDR3, the DNA is TGTGCCAGCAGCCGCGAACAGATCCAAGAGACCCAGTACTTC. It encodes CASSREQIQETQYF.

The V gene is TRBV5-1, the J gene TRBJ1-1, with 9 bases identical to TRBD1. J was trimmed by 5 bases and V by 4 bases; bases with no gene match: 12. CDR1 and CDR2 from the germline V gene are SGHRS and YFSETQ. The CDR3 spans 16 residues. CDR3 in amino acids: CASSTIPRDRATEAFF. CDR3 DNA: TGCGCCAGCAGCACGATCCCCCGGGACAGGGCGACTGAAGCTTTCTTT.

The rearrangement links TRBV10-3 to TRBJ1-2, with 9 nucleotides matching TRBD1. CDR1 and CDR2 from the germline V gene are ENHRY and SYGVKD. The CDR3 length is 13 residues. The junction had 6 bases not matched to a gene; V was cut back by 5 bases and J by 8 bases. The CDR3: CAISPGTGWGYTF. Here the CDR3 DNA reads TGTGCCATCAGTCCCGGGACAGGGTGGGGCTACACCTTC.

The genes are TRBV19 and TRBJ2-3, with TRBD1 as a possible D gene (6 bases). With 3 bases removed from V and 3 bases from J, the gap between germline ends came to 13 bases. The length of the CDR3 is 15 residues. The germline gives CDR1 LNHDA, CDR2 SQIVND (reference sequence). The CDR3 nucleotides are TGTGCCAGTAGTATTCTGGGGGCAGGTACAGATACGCAGTATTTT. Protein sequence: CASSILGAGTDTQYF.

The chain uses TRBV6-4 and TRBJ2-7, with TRBD1 as a possible D gene (6 bases). V lost 6 bases and J 0 bases, leaving 12 bases between the germline ends. This CDR3 is built from 14 residues. Germline CDR1 reads MRHNA; CDR2 reads SNTAGT. Written as DNA, the CDR3 is TGTGCCAGCAGACCACAGACAGGCTCCTACGAGCAGTACTTC. This translates into CASRPQTGSYEQYF.